These T cell receptor beta chains were read from a single sample in a study of cytomegalovirus exposure and HLA in healthy donors. Clones were read by immunoSEQ multiplex PCR, and TCRdb kept only the in-frame ones, dropping some. The table lists about 170,000 clones, roughly 83% of them singletons. Source material: PBMCs. The receptor source for this set is a woman in her forties or fifties in good health and CMV-seronegative. Both conserved end residues are part of each CDR3. D genes are given only for firm matches. Not all rows give a size; the values are once, few, many and, for expanded clones, a class.

j_call d_call v_call clone_size cdr3_nt cdr3_aa
TRBJ1-2 NA TRBV2 NA TGTGCCAGCAGTGAAAGGGAGGGATACAGTAGGGGCTTTGATGGCTACACCTTC CASSEREGYSRGFDGYTF
TRBJ1-2 TRBD1 TRBV27 NA TGTGCCAGCAGTTTACGGGGGACAGGAACGCTGATTTATGGCTACACCTTC CASSLRGTGTLIYGYTF
TRBJ1-1 TRBD1 TRBV28 NA TGTGCCAGCAGTCTTACAGGGGGCCTGGGGACTGAAGCTTTCTTT CASSLTGGLGTEAFF
TRBJ1-1 TRBD1 TRBV19 NA TGTGCCAGTATGGACAGGAGGAACACTGAAGCTTTCTTT CASMDRRNTEAFF
TRBJ1-5 NA TRBV7-9 few TGTGCCAGCAGCTTAGACGGGACAAATAATCAGCCCCAGCATTTT CASSLDGTNNQPQHF
TRBJ2-7 NA TRBV20-1 NA TGCAGTGCTAACAGAGCCTACGAGCAGTACTTC CSANRAYEQYF
TRBJ2-7 NA TRBV28 once TGTGCCAGCAGTTTAGACACCGGGACTGACTACGAGCAGTACTTC CASSLDTGTDYEQYF
TRBJ1-5 NA TRBV9 NA TGTGCCAGCAGCGTAGGAGGTGTGGAGCCCCAGCATTTT CASSVGGVEPQHF
TRBJ2-3 NA TRBV4-1 NA TGCGCCAGCAGCCAACCCTCGCGGACAGATACGCAGTATTTT CASSQPSRTDTQYF
TRBJ2-1 NA TRBV15 NA TGTGCCACCAGCAGAGTCACTTCCTACAATGAGCAGTTCTTC CATSRVTSYNEQFF
TRBJ2-1 TRBD2 TRBV7-9 few TGTTCCAGCACCATCTCCGGGACTAGCGGGGGGGCCGGTGAGCAGTTCTTC CSSTISGTSGGAGEQFF
TRBJ2-7 NA TRBV28 NA TGTGCCAGCATGGCGGAGAGCTCCTACGAGCAGTACTTC CASMAESSYEQYF
TRBJ1-4 NA TRBV10-1 NA TGCGCCAGCAGTGAGTCTTCCAGGAATGAAAAACTGTTTTTT CASSESSRNEKLFF
TRBJ1-1 NA TRBV6-1 NA TGTGCCAGCAGTCGAAGGGGCGACACTGAAGCTTTCTTT CASSRRGDTEAFF
TRBJ1-2 TRBD1 TRBV7-2 NA TGTGCCAGCAGCTCGGGACAGGGGGCCTATGGCTACACCTTC CASSSGQGAYGYTF
TRBJ1-1 NA TRBV18 NA TGTGCCAGCTCACCACCAGGAGGGCGGGGGAACACTGAAGCTTTCTTT CASSPPGGRGNTEAFF
TRBJ2-2 NA TRBV7-2 NA TGTGCCAGCAGCTTACGGGTAGAAAGCACCGGGGAGCTGTTTTTT CASSLRVESTGELFF
TRBJ2-7 NA TRBV14 NA TGTGCCAGCAGCCAAAACTACGAGCAGTACTTC CASSQNYEQYF
TRBJ2-7 NA TRBV5-6 NA TGTGCCAGCAGCTACCCAGGCCGGAGGAGCTCCTACGAGCAGTACTTC CASSYPGRRSSYEQYF
TRBJ2-5 TRBD1 TRBV5-4 NA TGTGCCAGCAGCCTACAGGGGGCTTTAGAGACCCAGTACTTC CASSLQGALETQYF
TRBJ1-6 NA TRBV7-2 NA TGTGCCGGCAGCAAGAGACAGGAAAATCTCCACTTT CAGSKRQENLHF
TRBJ1-4 NA TRBV5-6 NA TGTGCCAGCAGCTTGTTCCGGGGGGCGCGAGAAAAACTGTTTTTT CASSLFRGAREKLFF
TRBJ2-6 NA TRBV28 NA TGTGCCAGCAGTTTCAACAGTTTCCGACAGGACCCCTGGTCTGGGGCCAACGTCCTGACTTTC CASSFNSFRQDPWSGANVLTF
TRBJ2-7 TRBD2 TRBV5-1 NA TGCGCCAGCAGCTTGGAGGAGCGGGAGGGCTACGAGCAGTACTTC CASSLEEREGYEQYF
TRBJ1-1 TRBD1 TRBV5-5 NA TGTGCCAGCAGCTTAACAGGGGGCTTAGGCACTGAAGCTTTCTTT CASSLTGGLGTEAFF
TRBJ1-4 NA TRBV14 few TGTGCCAGCAGCCAGGGCCTTAATGAAAAACTGTTTTTT CASSQGLNEKLFF
TRBJ2-1 TRBD2 TRBV6-1 NA TGTGCCAGCAGTGAGACTAGCGGGGGCCCTTACAATGAGCAGTTCTTC CASSETSGGPYNEQFF
TRBJ2-3 TRBD2 TRBV2 NA TGTGCCAGCAGTCCGACTAGCGGGGGCACAGATACGCAGTATTTT CASSPTSGGTDTQYF
TRBJ2-5 TRBD2 TRBV5-6 NA TGTGCCAGCAGCTTCCAGGCGGGAGTGGGCCCAGAGACCCAGTACTTC CASSFQAGVGPETQYF
TRBJ2-7 NA TRBV5-8 NA TGCGCCAGCAGCCTTGCGGAACCCTCCTACGAGCAGTACTTC CASSLAEPSYEQYF
TRBJ2-7 NA TRBV10-3 few TGTGCCATCAGCGGACGGACTTTCGACGAGCAGTACTTC CAISGRTFDEQYF
TRBJ2-1 NA TRBV4-3 NA TGCGCCAGCAGCCCCGGGGGTCTGTACAATGAGCAGTTCTTC CASSPGGLYNEQFF
TRBJ2-1 TRBD1 TRBV7-8 NA TGTGCCAGCAGCTTAGTTGGCGGACAGGGGGCGCGAAATGAGCAGTTCTTC CASSLVGGQGARNEQFF
TRBJ2-5 TRBD2 TRBV11-2 NA TGTGCCGGCAGCGGGACTAGCGGCCAAGAGACCCAGTACTTC CAGSGTSGQETQYF
TRBJ1-2 TRBD1 TRBV19 NA TGTGCCAGTATGGGGATACGCGACAGGGACGGCTACACCTTC CASMGIRDRDGYTF
TRBJ1-5 TRBD1 TRBV9 NA TGTGCCAGCAGCGCCGGGGTATCAGGGGGACAGCCCCAGCATTTT CASSAGVSGGQPQHF
TRBJ2-3 NA TRBV7-2 NA TGTGCCAGCAGCTTAGACAGGGCAGATACGCAGTATTTT CASSLDRADTQYF
TRBJ2-6 TRBD1 TRBV5-5 once TGTGCCAGCAGCTTGGCCGGGACAGGGACTGGGGCCAACGTCCTGACTTTC CASSLAGTGTGANVLTF
TRBJ1-5 NA TRBV6-1 NA TGTGCCAGCAGTGAAGACGGGGTTGGTCAGCCCCAGCATTTT CASSEDGVGQPQHF
TRBJ2-6 NA TRBV11-2 NA TGTGCCAGCAGCCGGAGGCGCGGGCAGTTCTCTGGGGCCAACGTCCTGACTTTC CASSRRRGQFSGANVLTF
TRBJ1-1 TRBD1 TRBV7-2 NA TGTGCCAGCAGCTTAGAGGGGGCGATCACTGAAGCTTTCTTT CASSLEGAITEAFF
TRBJ2-7 TRBD2 TRBV28 NA TGTGCCAGCAGGAGACAGCGGGAGAGTGTATTATACGAGCAGTACTTC CASRRQRESVLYEQYF
TRBJ2-1 NA TRBV5-1 few TGCGCCAGCAGCTTTTGGGCCGATGAGCAGTTCTTC CASSFWADEQFF
TRBJ1-1 NA TRBV5-1 NA TGCGCCAGCAGCCCATCGGGGGGGGAACTTAGAGCTTTCTTT CASSPSGGELRAFF